Each of the 28 T cell receptor beta chains below was sequenced from the same sample in a study of early T cells in non-severe SARS-CoV-2 infection listed by TCRdb under 2021. The method was 5' RACE. Sequencer: NextSeq 500. TCRdb reanalyzed the raw reads on its own, using fastp at Q25 for trimming and MiXCR for clone calling, and kept in-frame beta chains. A single entry per CDR3 protein holds the most common genes and DNA from its merged rows. The sample table holds 40,000 to 55,000 distinct CDR3 sequences, of which about 4% were seen once. In total, the top ten clones hold over 3% of the sample. Sequencing was done on a sample of whole blood. The receptors stem from an adult who was a healthcare worker with PCR-confirmed SARS-CoV-2 infection or an uninfected control (not recorded which).

There are many counts of this clonotype. The rearrangement uses TRBV12-5 and TRBJ2-1; TRBD1 is a possible D gene (5 bases). V gave up 0 bases and J gave up 10 bases, with 13 bases separating them. Germline V CDR1 and CDR2: LGHNT, FRNRAP. This CDR3 contains 14 residues. In DNA form, the CDR3 reads TGTGCTAGTGGTTTGGTACCTACGACAGCCGAGCAGTTCTTC. It codes for CASGLVPTTAEQFF.

This clonotype was found many times. This chain connects TRBV29-1 to TRBJ1-5, with TRBD1 identical over 8 bases. This CDR3 is 14 amino acids long. CDR1 is SQVTM, CDR2 ANQGSEA, per germline. With 6 bases clipped from V and 3 bases from J, the junction kept 7 bases outside the gene matches. CDR3 DNA sequence: TGCAGCGTGTGGACAGGGACGAACAATCAGCCCCAGCATTTT. Protein: CSVWTGTNNQPQHF.

Many counts were recorded for this clonotype. The CDR3 DNA sequence: TGCGCCAGCAGCTTGGATGGGGGATACAGCACAGATACGCAGTATTTT. It is translated as CASSLDGGYSTDTQYF. The rearrangement uses TRBV5-1 and TRBJ2-3, with D perhaps TRBD1 or TRBD2 (5 bases each). Trimming removed 0 bases from V and 0 bases from J, with 11 bases in between. Germline V gene sequence: CDR1 SGHRS, CDR2 YFSETQ. This CDR3 contains 16 residues.

V gene TRBV20-1 combines with J gene TRBJ2-7, with D possibly TRBD2 on 5 matching bases. Between the trimmed V and J ends, which lost 1 base and 5 bases, there was a span of 15 bases. Looked up from germline, CDR1 is DFQATT and CDR2 is SNEGSKA (reference sequence). The CDR3 has 14 residues. The DNA for the CDR3 is TGCAGTGCTAGAGCGGCTAGCTATAGAAACGAGCAGTACTTC. Translation: CSARAASYRNEQYF.

CDR3 sequence: CSVGEGSNSPLHF. The CDR3 coding sequence is TGCAGCGTTGGTGAGGGGAGCAATTCACCCCTCCACTTT. This sequence joins TRBV29-1 and TRBJ1-6; tentatively, D is TRBD1 (5 bases). Trimming removed 4 bases from V and 7 bases from J, with 11 bases in between. Germline V gene data show CDR1 as SQVTM and CDR2 as ANQGSEA. The length of the CDR3 is 13 residues.

Many counts were recorded for this clonotype. V usage is TRBV7-8 and J usage is TRBJ2-2, with 7 nucleotides matching TRBD2. Germline assignment: CDR1 SGHVS and CDR2 FQNEAQ. Trimming took 5 bases from V and 5 from J; bases not matched to a gene: 11. This CDR3 comprises 16 residues. CDR3 in amino acids: CASSPARRGGTGELFF. CDR3 DNA sequence: TGTGCCAGCAGCCCCGCGCGAAGGGGAGGGACCGGGGAGCTGTTTTTT. The full variable domain, completed using reference TRBV7-8 and TRBJ2-2, is GAGVSQSPRYKVAKRGQDVALRCDPISGHVSLFWYQQALGQGPEFLTYFQNEAQLDKSGLPSDRFFAERPEGSVSTLKIQRTQQEDSAVYLCASSPARRGGTGELFFGEGSRLTVL.

This clonotype was seen ten or more times. In DNA form, the CDR3 reads TGTGCCAGCAGCTTTAATCGGGGCCCCTACGAGCAGTACTTC. Its protein is CASSFNRGPYEQYF. This chain uses TRBV7-2 with TRBJ2-7; either TRBD1 or TRBD2 may supply D (5 bases each). In germline, CDR1 is SGHTA, CDR2 FQGNSA. The CDR3 loop spans 14 amino acids. V lost 3 bases, J lost 2 bases, and 11 bases lay in between.

This clonotype was picked up many times. The chain joins TRBV4-1 to TRBJ1-1; maybe TRBD1 (5 bases). Between the trimmed V and J ends, which lost 3 bases and 6 bases, there was a span of 20 bases. Germline assignment: CDR1 MGHRA and CDR2 YSYEKL. This CDR3 has 16 residues. CDR3 in amino acids: CASSHTLDRDRPEAFF. CDR3 nucleotides: TGCGCCAGCAGCCATACCCTGGACCGGGACCGGCCTGAAGCTTTCTTT.

The table lists this clonotype with many counts. The gene calls are TRBV5-1 and TRBJ2-1; TRBD2 agrees at 13 bases. Germline CDR1 is SGHRS and CDR2 is YFSETQ. The V and J ends lost 1 base and 9 bases, in that order; junction bases with no gene match: 4. The CDR3 contains 15 residues. CDR3: CASSLTSGRAGEQFF. The CDR3 nucleotides are TGCGCCAGCAGCTTGACTAGCGGGAGGGCGGGTGAGCAGTTCTTC.

This clonotype was seen only a few times. The J gene is TRBJ2-1, the V gene TRBV19; no clear D gene. V was shortened by 6 bases and J by 10 bases, with 16 bases between the two germline ends. The CDR3 contains 13 residues. Per the germline V gene, CDR1 is LNHDA and CDR2 is SQIVND (reference sequence). The CDR3 spells CASSEPNAAEQFF. The CDR3 bases are TGTGCCAGTAGCGAACCGAACGCGGCGGAGCAGTTCTTC.

This clonotype was detected only a few times. The chain's CDR3 is CASSTGGSTDTQYF. The CDR3 bases are TGTGCCAGCAGTACGGGGGGGAGCACAGATACGCAGTATTTT. The J gene is TRBJ2-3, the V gene TRBV6-2 or TRBV6-3; 8 bases map to TRBD2. The V gene end was trimmed by 5 bases and the J gene end by 0 bases; junction bases not matched to a gene: 1. Germline CDR1 is MNHEY and CDR2 is SVGEGT. The length of the CDR3 is 14 residues.

This clonotype was picked up many times. The chain has TRBV7-6 and TRBJ2-2; 9 bases line up with TRBD2. Germline values: CDR1 SGHVS, CDR2 FNYEAQ. J was trimmed by 1 base and V by 1 base; bases with no gene match: 1. This CDR3 spans 16 amino acids. The CDR3 loop is CASSLEAGGNTGELFF. DNA of the CDR3: TGTGCCAGCAGCTTAGAAGCGGGGGGGAACACCGGGGAGCTGTTTTTT.

This clonotype came up many times. V is TRBV21-1 and J is TRBJ1-3; the listed D gene, TRBD1, was not tested against the DNA. TRBV21-1 is designated a pseudogene. This CDR3 comprises 17 residues. CDR3 protein: CASSKESTGHVGPSIYF. Written as DNA, the CDR3 is TGTGCCAGCAGCAAAGAATCCACAGGCCACGTGGGACCCTCCATATATTTT.

This clonotype was seen ten or more times. V is TRBV18 and J is TRBJ2-2; a weak D match, TRBD1 (6 bases). This CDR3 region has 14 residues. CDR1 KGHSH and CDR2 LQKENI come from the germline V gene. V lost 8 bases and J lost 1, with 11 bases in between. DNA for the CDR3: TGTGCCAGCCCCCAGGGGATGAACACCGGGGAGCTGTTTTTT. Translating it yields CASPQGMNTGELFF.

This clonotype showed up many times. The chain is built from TRBV6-6 and TRBJ2-7; the D gene is possibly TRBD2 (5 bases). The germline CDR1 and CDR2 sequences are MNHNY and SVGAGI (reference sequence). V lost 2 bases, J lost 7 bases, and 21 bases lay in between. The CDR3 has 16 residues. DNA for the CDR3: TGTGCCAGCAGTTACAGGGAACCGGGCGTCGAGGGAGAGCAGTACTTC. It yields the protein CASSYREPGVEGEQYF.

There are many counts of this clonotype. The V and J genes are TRBV7-9 and TRBJ2-7, with a tentative D call TRBD1 (6 bases). The V end was cut by 1 base, the J end by 5 bases, with 15 bases between. Germline CDR1 and CDR2: SEHNR and FQNEAQ (reference sequence). This CDR3 region has 15 residues. CDR3 protein: CASSLGPGVGDEQYF. As DNA, the CDR3 is TGTGCCAGCAGCTTAGGGCCAGGGGTTGGGGACGAGCAGTACTTC.

This clonotype was observed at least ten times. The genes are TRBV5-3 and TRBJ1-5; D not resolved. TRBV5-3 is marked as an open reading frame, function uncertain. Trimming shortened V by 2 bases and J by 5 bases, and 20 bases separated the two germline ends. The CDR3 is 17 residues long. CDR3 sequence (DNA): TGTGCCAGAAGCTTTCCCCTGCTACCAAGCACCGATCAGCCCCAGCATTTT. Encoded protein: CARSFPLLPSTDQPQHF.

There are many counts of this clonotype. The V call is TRBV19, the J call TRBJ2-7, with 9 positions matching TRBD1. V gave up 5 bases and J gave up 2 bases; unmatched junction bases: 7. From germline, CDR1 is LNHDA and CDR2 SQIVND (reference sequence). The CDR3 contains 15 residues. CDR3 loop: CASSPRTGVPYEQYF. CDR3 coding DNA: TGTGCCAGTAGTCCACGGACAGGGGTCCCCTACGAGCAGTACTTC.

This clonotype was counted at least ten times. The V gene is TRBV19, the J gene TRBJ2-2; D gene unclear. Germline V gene data show CDR1 as LNHDA and CDR2 as SQIVND (reference sequence). The germline V and J ends were trimmed by 4 bases and 6 bases, with 21 bases remaining between them. The CDR3 length is 17 residues. CDR3 coding DNA: TGTGCCAGTAGTACCCAATTTTCTGGGGTAGTCGCCGGGGAGCTGTTTTTT. Residues: CASSTQFSGVVAGELFF.

This clonotype has ten or more counts. The rearrangement joins TRBV27 to TRBJ2-1, with TRBD2 identical over 8 bases. V lost 4 bases to trimming and J lost 0 bases; unmatched junction nucleotides: 20. Germline CDR1 reads MNHEY; CDR2 reads SMNVEV (reference sequence). There are 21 residues in the CDR3. The CDR3 DNA sequence: TGTGCCAGCAGTTCCCCCCGGGGTAGCGGGATCGATGCAAGCTCCTACAATGAGCAGTTCTTC. Protein sequence: CASSSPRGSGIDASSYNEQFF.

This clonotype was seen repeatedly, ten times or more. The V call is TRBV7-6, the J call TRBJ1-1, with D possibly matching TRBD1 (5 bases). This CDR3 has 15 amino acids. Deletions cut 5 bases from V and 0 bases from J, with 13 bases between. Germline CDR1 reads SGHVS; CDR2 reads FNYEAQ. The CDR3 nucleotides are TGTGCCAGCAGCCGTAGCCAGGGCTTGAACACTGAAGCTTTCTTT. Its protein product is CASSRSQGLNTEAFF. Full variable domain (missing parts from reference TRBV7-6 and TRBJ1-1): GAGVSQSPRYKVTKRGQDVALRCDPISGHVSLYWYRQALGQGPEFLTYFNYEAQQDKSGLPNDRFSAERPEGSISTLTIQRTEQRDSAMYRCASSRSQGLNTEAFFGQGTRLTVV.

The table lists this clonotype with many counts. The chain couples TRBV20-1 to TRBJ2-5; tentative D call: TRBD1 (5 bases). Trimming stripped 0 bases from V and 4 bases from J, with 15 bases between. The germline V gene encodes CDR1 DFQATT and CDR2 SNEGSKA (reference sequence). The CDR3 is 15 amino acids. The CDR3 DNA reads TGCAGTGCTAGAGATCCGGGCCAGGGATCAGAGACCCAGTACTTC. This codes for CSARDPGQGSETQYF.

J is TRBJ1-5 and V is TRBV18; TRBD1 is a possible D gene (5 bases). V dropped 2 bases and J dropped 3 bases, with 11 bases sitting between them. This CDR3 comprises 15 residues. Germline V gene sequence: CDR1 KGHSH, CDR2 LQKENI. This CDR3 reads CASSPTTGFNQPQHF. DNA of the CDR3: TGTGCCAGCTCACCAACTACAGGATTCAATCAGCCCCAGCATTTT.

This chain connects TRBV18 to TRBJ2-7; 10 bases agree with TRBD1. With V trimmed by 3 bases and J by 5 bases, 1 base remained unmatched. This CDR3 comprises 13 residues. Germline assignment: CDR1 KGHSH and CDR2 LQKENI. CDR3 protein: CASSPGQGDEQYF. CDR3 sequence (DNA): TGTGCCAGCTCACCCGGACAGGGGGACGAGCAGTACTTC. The full variable domain, rest sourced from reference TRBV18 and TRBJ2-7, is NAGVMQNPRHLVRRRGQEARLRCSPMKGHSHVYWYRQLPEEGLKFMVYLQKENIIDESGMPKERFSAEFPKEGPSILRIQQVVRGDSAAYFCASSPGQGDEQYFGPGTRLTVT.

This clonotype was counted many times. The V gene is TRBV18, the J gene TRBJ2-5; D is tentatively TRBD1 or TRBD2 (5 bases each). CDR3 size: 15 residues. The germline gives CDR1 KGHSH, CDR2 LQKENI. The V end lost 3 bases, the J end lost 4 bases, and 15 bases lay between the germline ends. The CDR3 region is CASSPKQGVAETQYF. Here the CDR3 DNA reads TGTGCCAGCTCACCCAAGCAGGGAGTGGCAGAGACCCAGTACTTC.

This clonotype was recorded a few times. The rearrangement joins TRBV18 to TRBJ2-7; D uncertain. Trimming removed 6 bases at V and 5 bases at J, with 14 bases between. This CDR3 is built from 13 residues. Germline CDR1 is KGHSH and CDR2 is LQKENI. The CDR3 protein is CASSPLGLHEQYF. The CDR3 DNA reads TGTGCCAGCTCGCCTCTCGGGCTCCACGAGCAGTACTTC.

The sample holds many counts of this clonotype. The gene calls are TRBV11-2 and TRBJ2-7; D is possibly TRBD1 (5 bases). V dropped 3 bases and J dropped 7 bases, with 10 bases sitting between them. Germline V lookup: CDR1 SGHAT, CDR2 FQNNGV. CDR3 length equals 12 residues. CDR3 loop: CASSFQGVEQYF. The DNA for the CDR3 is TGTGCCAGCAGCTTTCAGGGTGTGGAGCAGTACTTC.

This clonotype was seen ten or more times. CDR3 sequence: CAWSVYNEQFF. CDR3 in DNA: TGTGCCTGGAGTGTTTACAATGAGCAGTTCTTC. V and J are TRBV30 and TRBJ2-1; D uncertain. Germline V lookup: CDR1 GTSNPN, CDR2 SVGIG (reference sequence). The CDR3 has 11 amino acids. Trimming pared 0 bases from V and 4 bases from J, leaving 1 base between.